The T cell receptor beta chain under discussion was sequenced for a study of PD-1 blockade in classical Hodgkin lymphoma. Study-level information: Patients were dosed intravenously with nivolumab at 3 mg/kg every 2 weeks. Overall study findings and caveats: Compared with healthy donors, newly diagnosed patients reportedly showed lower baseline TCR diversity. Repertoire difference causes, possibly disease activity or prior therapy, remain undefined. With CD4+ cells, TCR diversity rose significantly by C4D1, but not with CD8+ cells.

Method: immunoSEQ multiplex PCR; TCRdb's copy keeps in-frame clones and lacks some. The sample lists 25,000 to 35,000 clones; 85% to 90% were seen once. Concerning this clone itself: What it binds is unknown.

Time point specified: cycle 4 day 1 (C4D1), after 6 weeks of nivolumab. All trial patients relapsed after autologous stem cell transplantation. Magnetic negative selection was used to purify CD4+ T cells from thawed PBMCs. The sequence was collected from a human donor with classical Hodgkin lymphoma. The sample consisted of CD4+ T cells from blood, taken before the fourth cycle of nivolumab.

CDR3 region: CASRKGPGNTIYF. In DNA, the CDR3 is TGTGCCAGCAGGAAGGGACCGGGAAACACCATATATTTT. The V and J genes are TRBV2 and TRBJ1-3; the D gene is possibly TRBD1 (5 bases). This CDR3 has 13 amino acids. V was clipped by 6 bases and J by 4 bases, with 10 bases between them. Germline assignment: CDR1 SNHLY and CDR2 FYNNEI. Filled out from reference TRBV2 and TRBJ1-3, the complete variable domain reads EPEVTQTPSHQVTQMGQEVILRCVPISNHLYFYWYRQILGQKVEFLVSFYNNEISEKSEIFDDQFSVERPDGSNFTLKIRSTKLEDSAMYFCASRKGPGNTIYFGEGSWLTVV.